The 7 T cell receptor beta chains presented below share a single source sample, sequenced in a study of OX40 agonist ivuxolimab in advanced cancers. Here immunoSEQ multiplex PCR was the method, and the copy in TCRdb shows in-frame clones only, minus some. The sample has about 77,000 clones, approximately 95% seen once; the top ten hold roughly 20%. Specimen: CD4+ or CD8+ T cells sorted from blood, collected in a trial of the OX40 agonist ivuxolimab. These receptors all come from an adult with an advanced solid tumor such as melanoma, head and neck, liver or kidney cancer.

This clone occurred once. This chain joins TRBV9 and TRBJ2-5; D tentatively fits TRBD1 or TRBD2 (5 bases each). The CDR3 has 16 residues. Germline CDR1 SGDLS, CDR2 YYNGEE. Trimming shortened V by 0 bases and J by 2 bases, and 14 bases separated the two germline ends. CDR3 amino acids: CASSVAGDPLQETQYF. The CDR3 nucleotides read TGTGCCAGCAGCGTAGCTGGGGACCCATTACAAGAGACCCAGTACTTC.

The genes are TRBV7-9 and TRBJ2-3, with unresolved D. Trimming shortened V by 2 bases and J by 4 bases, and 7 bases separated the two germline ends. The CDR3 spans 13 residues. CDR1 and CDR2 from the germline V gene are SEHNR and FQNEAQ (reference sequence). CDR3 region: CASSLFVADTQYF. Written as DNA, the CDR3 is TGTGCCAGCAGCTTATTTGTGGCAGATACGCAGTATTTT. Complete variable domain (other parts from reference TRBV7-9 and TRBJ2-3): DTGVSQNPRHKITKRGQNVTFRCDPISEHNRLYWYRQTLGQGPEFLTYFQNEAQLEKSRLLSDRFSAERPKGSFSTLEIQRTEQGDSAMYLCASSLFVADTQYFGPGTRLTVL.

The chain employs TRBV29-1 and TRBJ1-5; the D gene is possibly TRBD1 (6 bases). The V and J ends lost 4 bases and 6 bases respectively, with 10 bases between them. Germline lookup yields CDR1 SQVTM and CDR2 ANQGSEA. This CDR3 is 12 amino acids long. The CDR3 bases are TGCAGCGTTGGTACAGGGCGTCAGCCCCAGCATTTT. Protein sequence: CSVGTGRQPQHF.

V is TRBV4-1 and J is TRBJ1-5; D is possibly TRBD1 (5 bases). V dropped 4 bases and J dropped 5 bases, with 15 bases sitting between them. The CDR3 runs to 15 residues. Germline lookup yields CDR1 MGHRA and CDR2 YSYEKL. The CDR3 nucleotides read TGCGCCAGCAGCCCCCTTGAGAGGGGAGATCAGCCCCAGCATTTT. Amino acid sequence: CASSPLERGDQPQHF.

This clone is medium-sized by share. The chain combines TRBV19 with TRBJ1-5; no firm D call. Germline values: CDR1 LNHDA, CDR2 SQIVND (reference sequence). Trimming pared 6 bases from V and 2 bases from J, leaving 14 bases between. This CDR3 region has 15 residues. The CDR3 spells CASSNLLGGNQPQHF. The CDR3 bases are TGTGCCAGTAGCAATTTATTGGGTGGCAATCAGCCCCAGCATTTT.

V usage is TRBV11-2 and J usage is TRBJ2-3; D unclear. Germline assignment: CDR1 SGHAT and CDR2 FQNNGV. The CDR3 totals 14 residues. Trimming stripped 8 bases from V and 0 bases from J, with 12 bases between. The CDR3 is CASLPRKSTDTQYF. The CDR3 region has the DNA TGTGCCAGCCTCCCCCGGAAGAGCACAGATACGCAGTATTTT.

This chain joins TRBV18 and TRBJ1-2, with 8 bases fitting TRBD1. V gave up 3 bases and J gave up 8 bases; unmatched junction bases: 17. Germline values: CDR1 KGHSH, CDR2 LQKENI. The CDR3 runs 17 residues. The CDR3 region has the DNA TGTGCCAGCTCACCGTTCCCCGGGACAGGTTTTGGGCTCGGCTACACCTTC. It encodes CASSPFPGTGFGLGYTF.